This TCR beta chain was captured by sequencing in a study of cytomegalovirus exposure and HLA in healthy donors. Findings of the study overall: The investigators catalogued 150 to 200 TCR beta chains as cytomegalovirus-associated. Roughly uniform depth of sequencing across donors was assumed in presence/absence analyses.

V lost 8 bases and J lost 2; bases outside the gene matches: 11. Germline CDR1 SNHLY, CDR2 FYNNEI. There are 17 residues in the CDR3. The PCR was carried out with 60 Vbeta primers and 13 Jbeta primers. Measured with immunoSEQ multiplex PCR; TCRdb has only the in-frame clones, and not every one. The data contain around 220,000 clones, more than 60% of them seen just once; the ten biggest clones take up 0.22%. With respect to this clone: Its antigen remains unidentified.

This receptor was taken from a girl aged 2 to 9 in good health and CMV-seronegative. Sequencing was carried out using PBMCs. The rearrangement joins TRBV2 to TRBJ2-3; 12 bases are shared with TRBD2. CDR3 region: CASPRRLAGDPTDTQYF. The CDR3 region has the DNA TGTGCCAGCCCTCGTAGACTAGCGGGGGACCCCACAGATACGCAGTATTTT.